This TCR beta chain was sequenced in a study of blood T cells in healthy people across ages. On this clonotype: The germline gene is not matched at one end of the junction; a read error may be the cause.

Alongside a J-beta primer mix, a sample-barcoded 5' primer served in a second PCR lasting about 6 to 12 cycles. MiXCR, run by TCRdb on the 5' RACE reads, gives a single entry per CDR3 protein. Of roughly 1.6 million distinct CDR3 sequences in the sample, roughly 30% are singletons; the top ten hold approximately 11%. Germline V CDR1 and CDR2: PRHDT, FYEKMQ (reference sequence). This CDR3 has 13 amino acids. The gene calls are TRBV13 and TRBJ2-2; D is tentatively TRBD1 or TRBD2 (5 bases each). This sequence originates from a woman aged 25 to 45 in good health. Sequencing was done on a sample of blood. The CDR3 protein is CASTTRGTGERFF. CDR3 DNA sequence: TGTGCCAGCACCACTAGGGGCACCGGGGAGCGGTTTTTT.